This T cell receptor (beta chain) was sequenced for a study of regulatory T cells in long-lasting Graves disease. In the case of this clonotype: The antigen is unknown.

V lost 4 bases, J lost 8 bases, and 8 bases lay in between. The CDR3 totals 11 residues. From germline, CDR1 is MNHEY and CDR2 SVGEGT. CDR3-region Arm-PCR and iRepertoire HTBI primers produced the TCR beta libraries. TCRdb re-called the multiplex PCR reads with MiXCR, one entry per CDR3 protein. In the table there are around 460,000 distinct CDR3 sequences, roughly a fifth of which are singletons. Regarding time point: persistent/refractory GD, antithyroid drugs over 5 years with positive TRAb. After RNA was extracted from PBMCs, the TCR library was made from it. Study-level results: Persistent disease showed a preference for TRBV28, TRBJ1-2 and TRBJ2-5. Accuracy may have been reduced by the small sample size.

The specimen comprised peripheral blood mononuclear cells (PBMCs), sampled when the disease was refractory, from a patient treated with antithyroid drugs. This rearrangement joins TRBV6-2 or TRBV6-3 to TRBJ2-5; D perhaps matches TRBD2 (5 bases). This TCR was recovered from a female donor with Graves disease. CDR3 DNA: TGTGCCAGCAGTTCACCGGGAACCCAGTACTTC. Protein: CASSSPGTQYF.